This entry describes one T cell receptor (beta chain). Trimming pared 3 bases from V and 0 bases from J, leaving 9 bases between. From germline, CDR1 is SQVTM and CDR2 ANQGSEA. This CDR3 is 14 amino acids long. The sample is drawn from a study of blood T cell repertoires in COVID-19. The wider study: PBMCs, B-cell-depleted T cells, or T cells provided the cDNA or gDNA that made up the material.

Authors' methods: Nucleated cell number was recorded as an estimate derived from reference gene primer amplification. Sequenced by immunoSEQ multiplex PCR; TCRdb stores in-frame clones only, minus some. V and J calls and clone size are given by that table; D and trimming were obtained from the DNA. This table holds approximately 300,000 clones, 90% found once. The Seattle site enrolled patients during active infection and followed them longitudinally. V usage is TRBV29-1 and J usage is TRBJ2-1; D possibly corresponds to TRBD2 (5 bases). This receptor was identified in a woman in her twenties or thirties with COVID-19, enrolled during active disease. Material: peripheral blood. CDR3 protein: CSVEKRSSYNEQFF. The CDR3 DNA sequence: TGCAGCGTTGAGAAGCGGAGCTCCTACAATGAGCAGTTCTTC.